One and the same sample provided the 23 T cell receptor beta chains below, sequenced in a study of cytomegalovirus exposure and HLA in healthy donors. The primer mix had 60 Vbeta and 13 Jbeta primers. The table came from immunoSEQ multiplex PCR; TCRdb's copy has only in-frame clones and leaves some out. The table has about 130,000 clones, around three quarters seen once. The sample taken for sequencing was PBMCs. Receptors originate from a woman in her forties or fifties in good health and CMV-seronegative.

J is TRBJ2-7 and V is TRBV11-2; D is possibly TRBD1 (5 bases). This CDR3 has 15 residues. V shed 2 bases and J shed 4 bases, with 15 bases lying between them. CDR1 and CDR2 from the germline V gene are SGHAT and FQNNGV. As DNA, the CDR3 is TGTGCCAGCAGCTTAACAGGACAATCGTTGTACGAGCAGTACTTC. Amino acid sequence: CASSLTGQSLYEQYF.

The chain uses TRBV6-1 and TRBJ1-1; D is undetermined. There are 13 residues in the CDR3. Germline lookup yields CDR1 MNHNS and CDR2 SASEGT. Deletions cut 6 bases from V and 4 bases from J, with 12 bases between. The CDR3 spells CASSQTWSTEAFF. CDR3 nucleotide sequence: TGTGCCAGCAGCCAAACCTGGAGCACTGAAGCTTTCTTT.

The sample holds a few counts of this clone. In DNA form, the CDR3 reads TGTGCCAGCAGACCCGGACAGGGGGCATCTGGGGCCAACGTCCTGACTTTC. Translation gives CASRPGQGASGANVLTF. The chain carries TRBV7-9 and TRBJ2-6; 11 nucleotides line up with TRBD1. CDR3 length: 17 residues. With 6 bases clipped from V and 1 base from J, the junction kept 5 bases outside the gene matches. Germline V gene lookup returns CDR1 SEHNR and CDR2 FQNEAQ (reference sequence).

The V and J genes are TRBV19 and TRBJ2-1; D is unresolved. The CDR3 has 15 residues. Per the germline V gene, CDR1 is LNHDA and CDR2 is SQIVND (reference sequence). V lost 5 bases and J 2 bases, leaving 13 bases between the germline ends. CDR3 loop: CASSAADSTYNEQFF. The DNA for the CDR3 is TGTGCCAGTAGTGCGGCAGACTCTACCTACAATGAGCAGTTCTTC.

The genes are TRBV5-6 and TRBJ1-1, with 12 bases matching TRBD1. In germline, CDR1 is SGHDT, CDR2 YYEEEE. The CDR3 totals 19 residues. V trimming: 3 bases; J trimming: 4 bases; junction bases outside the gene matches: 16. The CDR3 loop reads CASSSALTGTGGGGTEAFF. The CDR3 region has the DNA TGTGCCAGCAGCTCAGCCCTTACCGGGACAGGGGGCGGGGGCACTGAAGCTTTCTTT.

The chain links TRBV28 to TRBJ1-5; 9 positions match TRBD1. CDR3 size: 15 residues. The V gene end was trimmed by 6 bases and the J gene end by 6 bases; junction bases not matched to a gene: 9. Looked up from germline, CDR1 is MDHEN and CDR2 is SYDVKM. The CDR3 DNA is TGTGCCAGCAGAAAGCCACAGGGGGCAGGTCAGCCCCAGCATTTT. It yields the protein CASRKPQGAGQPQHF.

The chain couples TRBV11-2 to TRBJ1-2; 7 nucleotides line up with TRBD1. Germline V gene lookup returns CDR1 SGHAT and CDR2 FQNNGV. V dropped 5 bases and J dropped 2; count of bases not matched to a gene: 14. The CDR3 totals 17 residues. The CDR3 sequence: CASSPDRAKSINYGYTF. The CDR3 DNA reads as TGTGCCAGCAGCCCCGACAGGGCCAAATCAATCAACTATGGCTACACCTTC.

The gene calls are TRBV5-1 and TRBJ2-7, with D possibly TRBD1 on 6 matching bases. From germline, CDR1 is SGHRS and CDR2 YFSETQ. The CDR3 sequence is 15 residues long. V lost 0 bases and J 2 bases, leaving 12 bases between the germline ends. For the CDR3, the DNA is TGCGCCAGCAGCTTGGCCGGGACACTTACCTACGAGCAGTACTTC. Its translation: CASSLAGTLTYEQYF.

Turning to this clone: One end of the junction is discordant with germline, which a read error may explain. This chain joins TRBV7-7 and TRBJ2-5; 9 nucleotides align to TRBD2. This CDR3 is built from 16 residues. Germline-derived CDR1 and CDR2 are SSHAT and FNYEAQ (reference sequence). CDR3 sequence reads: CASSLSQAGGQETQYF. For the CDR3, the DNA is TGTGCTAGCAGCTTATCCCAAGCGGGAGGTCAAGAGACCCAGTACTTC.

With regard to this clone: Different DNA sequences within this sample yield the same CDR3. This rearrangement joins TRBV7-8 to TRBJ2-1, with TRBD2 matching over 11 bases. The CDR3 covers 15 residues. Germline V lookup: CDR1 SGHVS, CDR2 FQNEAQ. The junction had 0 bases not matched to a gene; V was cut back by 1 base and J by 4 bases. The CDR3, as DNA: TGTGCCAGCAGCTTAGGGACTAGCGGGTACAATGAGCAGTTCTTC. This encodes CASSLGTSGYNEQFF.

Written as DNA, the CDR3 is TGTGCCAGCGCCGGGACAGTGAACACTGAAGCTTTCTTT. Translation gives CASAGTVNTEAFF. This rearrangement joins TRBV28 to TRBJ1-1; 7 bases map to TRBD1. The germline V gene has CDR1 MDHEN and CDR2 SYDVKM. Losses at the gene ends were 8 bases for V and 0 bases for J; bases not matched to a gene: 3. The CDR3 consists of 13 residues.

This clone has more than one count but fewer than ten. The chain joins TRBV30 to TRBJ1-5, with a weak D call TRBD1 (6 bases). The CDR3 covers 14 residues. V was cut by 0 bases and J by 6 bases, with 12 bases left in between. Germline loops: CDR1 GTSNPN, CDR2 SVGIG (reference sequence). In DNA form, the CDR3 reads TGTGCCTGGAGTGTAGGGGGGGGACGTCAGCCCCAGCATTTT. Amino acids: CAWSVGGGRQPQHF.

The CDR3 loop is CASSPPGQAITQETQYF. CDR3 nucleotide sequence: TGTGCCAGCAGCCCTCCGGGACAGGCGATTACCCAAGAGACCCAGTACTTC. The chain recombines TRBV5-4 with TRBJ2-5; TRBD1 aligns across 8 bases. Germline V lookup: CDR1 SGHNT, CDR2 YYREEE (reference sequence). With V trimmed by 4 bases and J by 1 base, 12 bases remained unmatched. The CDR3 is 17 amino acids.

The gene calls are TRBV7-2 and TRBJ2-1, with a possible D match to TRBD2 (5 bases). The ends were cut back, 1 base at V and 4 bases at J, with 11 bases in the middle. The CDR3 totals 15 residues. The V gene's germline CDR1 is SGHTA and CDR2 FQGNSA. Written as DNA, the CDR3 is TGTGCCAGCAGCTTAGAAGCTAGCAGTTACAATGAGCAGTTCTTC. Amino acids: CASSLEASSYNEQFF. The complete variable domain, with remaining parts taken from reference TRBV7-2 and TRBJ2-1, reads GAGVSQSPSNKVTEKGKDVELRCDPISGHTALYWYRQSLGQGLEFLIYFQGNSAPDKSGLPSDRFSAERTGGSVSTLTIQRTQQEDSAVYLCASSLEASSYNEQFFGPGTRLTVL.

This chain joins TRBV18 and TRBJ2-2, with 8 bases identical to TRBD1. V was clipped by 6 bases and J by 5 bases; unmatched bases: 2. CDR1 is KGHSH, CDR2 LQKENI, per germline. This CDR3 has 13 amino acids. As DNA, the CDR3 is TGTGCCAGCTCTCGGACAGGGACCGGGGAGCTGTTTTTT. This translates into CASSRTGTGELFF.

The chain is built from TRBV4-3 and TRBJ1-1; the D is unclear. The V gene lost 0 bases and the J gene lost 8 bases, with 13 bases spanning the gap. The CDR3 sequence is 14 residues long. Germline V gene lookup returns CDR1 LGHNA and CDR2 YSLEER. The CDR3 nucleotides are TGCGCCAGCAGCCAAGAGAGGCTGCGGGCAGAAGCTTTCTTT. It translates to CASSQERLRAEAFF.

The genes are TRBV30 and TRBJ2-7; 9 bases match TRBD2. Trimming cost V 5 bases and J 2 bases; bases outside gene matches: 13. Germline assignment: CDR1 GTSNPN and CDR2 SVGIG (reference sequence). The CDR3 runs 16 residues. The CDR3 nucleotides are TGTGCCTGGGATACAGGGGAGGCGGGAGGGACCTACGAGCAGTACTTC. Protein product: CAWDTGEAGGTYEQYF.

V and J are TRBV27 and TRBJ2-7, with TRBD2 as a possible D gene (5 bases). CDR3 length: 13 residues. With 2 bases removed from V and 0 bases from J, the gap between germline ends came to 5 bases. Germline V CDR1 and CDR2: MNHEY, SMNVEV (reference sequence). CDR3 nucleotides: TGTGCCAGCAGTTTACGGGACTCCTACGAGCAGTACTTC. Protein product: CASSLRDSYEQYF.

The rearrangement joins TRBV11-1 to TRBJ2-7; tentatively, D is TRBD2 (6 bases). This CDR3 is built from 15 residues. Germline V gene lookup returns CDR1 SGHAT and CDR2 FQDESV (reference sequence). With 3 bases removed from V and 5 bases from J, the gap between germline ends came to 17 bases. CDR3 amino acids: CASSFRSGWGDEQYV. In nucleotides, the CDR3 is TGTGCCAGCAGCTTCCGCTCCGGCTGGGGGGACGAGCAGTACGTC.

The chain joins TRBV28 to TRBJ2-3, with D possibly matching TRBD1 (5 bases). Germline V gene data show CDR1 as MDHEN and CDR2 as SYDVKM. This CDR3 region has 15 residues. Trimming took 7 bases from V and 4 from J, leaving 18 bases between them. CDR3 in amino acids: CASKWNPAGPDTQYF. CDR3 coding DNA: TGTGCCAGCAAGTGGAACCCCGCAGGGCCAGATACGCAGTATTTT.

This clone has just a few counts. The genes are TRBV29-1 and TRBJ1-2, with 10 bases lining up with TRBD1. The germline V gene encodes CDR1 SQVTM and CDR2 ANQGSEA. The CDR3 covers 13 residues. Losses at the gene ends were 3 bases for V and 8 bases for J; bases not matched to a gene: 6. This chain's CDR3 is CSVDPGQGGGYTF. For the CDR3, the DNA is TGCAGCGTTGACCCCGGACAGGGGGGAGGCTACACCTTC.

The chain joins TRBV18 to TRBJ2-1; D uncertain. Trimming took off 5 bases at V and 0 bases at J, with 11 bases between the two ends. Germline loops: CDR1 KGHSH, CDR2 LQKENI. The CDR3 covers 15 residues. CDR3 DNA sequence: TGTGCCAGCTCATTAGCCCTCCTCTCCTACAATGAGCAGTTCTTC. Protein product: CASSLALLSYNEQFF. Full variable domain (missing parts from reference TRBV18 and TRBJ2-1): NAGVMQNPRHLVRRRGQEARLRCSPMKGHSHVYWYRQLPEEGLKFMVYLQKENIIDESGMPKERFSAEFPKEGPSILRIQQVVRGDSAAYFCASSLALLSYNEQFFGPGTRLTVL.

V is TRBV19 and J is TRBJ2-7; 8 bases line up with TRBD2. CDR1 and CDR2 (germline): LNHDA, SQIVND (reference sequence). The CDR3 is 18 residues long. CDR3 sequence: CSQHSPESTGTSSYEQYF. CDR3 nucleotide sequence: TGTTCGCAGCATTCCCCCGAGTCTACCGGGACTAGCTCCTACGAGCAGTACTTC.